This paragraph reports one T cell receptor beta chain. Its antigen is currently unknown. The CDR3 totals 15 residues. Germline trimming cut 4 bases from V and 6 bases from J; bases unmatched to any gene: 4. Germline CDR1 reads MGHDK; CDR2 reads SYGVNS. The protocol was immunoSEQ multiplex PCR, while the TCRdb copy is restricted to in-frame clones and leaves out a portion. The repertoire holds over 85,000 clones, with around 92% as singletons. The data were taken from a study of graft-versus-host responses after intestinal transplantation. For the study at large: Tacrolimus and steroids were given for around three years to all recipients after anti-thymocyte globulin induction. Notes on the study in general: Recipient bone marrow held GvH clones, some seen earlier in ileum or blood.

Sequenced material: unstimulated CD4+ T cells sorted from spleen or lymph node cells, taken before transplant. The sequence was obtained from a human donor who was the organ donor for an intestinal transplant. The gene calls are TRBV25-1 and TRBJ2-1; 12 bases match TRBD2. CDR3 nucleotides: TGTGCCAGCAGTGTACCTAGCGGGGGGGCCAATGAGCAGTTCTTC. Amino acids: CASSVPSGGANEQFF.